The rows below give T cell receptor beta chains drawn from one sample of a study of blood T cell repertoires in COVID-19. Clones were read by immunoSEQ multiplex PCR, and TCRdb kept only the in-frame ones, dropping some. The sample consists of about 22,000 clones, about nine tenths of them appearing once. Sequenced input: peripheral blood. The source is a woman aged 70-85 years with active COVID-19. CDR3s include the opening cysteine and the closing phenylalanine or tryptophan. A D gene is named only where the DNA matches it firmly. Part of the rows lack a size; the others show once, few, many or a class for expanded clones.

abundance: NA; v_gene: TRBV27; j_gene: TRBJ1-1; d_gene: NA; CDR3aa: CASSLRQVNTEAFF; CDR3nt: TGTGCCAGCAGTTTAAGGCAGGTAAACACTGAAGCTTTCTTT
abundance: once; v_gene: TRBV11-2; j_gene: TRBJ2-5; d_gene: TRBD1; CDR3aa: CASSPGTGVETQYF; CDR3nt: TGTGCCAGCAGTCCCGGGACAGGGGTAGAGACCCAGTACTTC
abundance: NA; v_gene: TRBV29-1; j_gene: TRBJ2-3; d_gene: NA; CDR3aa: CSVVGGFTDTQYF; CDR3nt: TGCAGCGTTGTGGGCGGGTTCACAGATACGCAGTATTTT
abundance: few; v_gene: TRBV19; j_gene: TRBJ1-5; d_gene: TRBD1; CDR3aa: CASSIPRTGGYQPQHF; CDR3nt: TGTGCCAGTAGTATTCCCCGGACAGGGGGTTATCAGCCCCAGCATTTT
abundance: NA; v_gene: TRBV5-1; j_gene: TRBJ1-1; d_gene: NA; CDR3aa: CASSLFSTGRLTEAFF; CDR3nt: TGCGCCAGCAGCTTATTTAGTACAGGCCGTCTGACTGAAGCTTTCTTT
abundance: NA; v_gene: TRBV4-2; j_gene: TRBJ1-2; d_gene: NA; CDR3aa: CASSQSVRVGEYGYTF; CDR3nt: TGTGCCAGCAGCCAATCCGTCAGGGTTGGAGAATATGGCTACACCTTC
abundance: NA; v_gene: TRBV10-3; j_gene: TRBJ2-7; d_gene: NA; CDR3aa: CAISEQASYEQYF; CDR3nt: TGTGCCATCAGTGAGCAGGCCTCCTACGAGCAGTACTTC
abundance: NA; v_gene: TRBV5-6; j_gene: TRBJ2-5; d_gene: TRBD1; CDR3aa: CASSLGTGEETQYF; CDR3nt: TGTGCCAGCAGCTTGGGGACAGGGGAAGAGACCCAGTACTTC
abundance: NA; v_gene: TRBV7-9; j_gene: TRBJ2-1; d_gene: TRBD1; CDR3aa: CASSPPVGTGQFF; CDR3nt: TGTGCCAGCAGCCCGCCGGTGGGGACAGGCCAGTTCTTC
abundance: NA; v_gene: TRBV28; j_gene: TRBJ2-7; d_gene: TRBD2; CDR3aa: CASSFLAGGSYEQYF; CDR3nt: TGTGCCAGCAGTTTTCTGGCGGGAGGATCCTACGAGCAGTACTTC
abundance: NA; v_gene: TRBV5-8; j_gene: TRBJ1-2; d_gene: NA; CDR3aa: CASSLGTSRQYGYTF; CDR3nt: TGTGCCAGCAGCTTGGGAACATCGCGGCAGTATGGCTACACCTTC
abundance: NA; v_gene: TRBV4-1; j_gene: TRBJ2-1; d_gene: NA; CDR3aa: CASSQDSVGVAFNEQFF; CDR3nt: TGCGCCAGCAGCCAAGATTCGGTGGGAGTTGCCTTCAATGAGCAGTTCTTC
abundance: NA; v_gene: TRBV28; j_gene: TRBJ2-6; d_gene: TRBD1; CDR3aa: CASSNRGQLSGANVLTF; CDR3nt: TGTGCCAGCAGCAACAGGGGACAACTCTCTGGGGCCAACGTCCTGACTTTC
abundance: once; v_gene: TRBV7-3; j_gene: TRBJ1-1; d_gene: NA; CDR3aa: CASSLDRNTEAFF; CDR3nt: TGTGCCAGCAGCCTCGACAGGAACACTGAAGCTTTCTTT
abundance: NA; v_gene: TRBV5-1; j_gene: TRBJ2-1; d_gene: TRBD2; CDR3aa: CASSLQAGGYNEQFF; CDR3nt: TGCGCCAGCAGCTTGCAGGCGGGGGGTTACAATGAGCAGTTCTTC
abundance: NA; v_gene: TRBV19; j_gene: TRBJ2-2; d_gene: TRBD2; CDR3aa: CASSKGGQRELFF; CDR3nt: TGTGCCAGTAGTAAGGGAGGGCAGCGGGAGCTGTTTTTT
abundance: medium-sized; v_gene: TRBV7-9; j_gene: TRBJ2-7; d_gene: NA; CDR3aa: CASSWSAAREQYF; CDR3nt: TGTGCCAGCAGCTGGTCGGCGGCCCGCGAGCAGTACTTC
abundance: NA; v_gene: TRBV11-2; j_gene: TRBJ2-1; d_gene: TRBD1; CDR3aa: CASSSGTGSYNEQFF; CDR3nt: TGTGCCAGCAGCTCCGGGACAGGCTCCTACAATGAGCAGTTCTTC
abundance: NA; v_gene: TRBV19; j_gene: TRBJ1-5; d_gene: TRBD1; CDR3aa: CASSSIQGGGSNQPQHF; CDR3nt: TGTGCCAGTAGTAGCATACAGGGGGGGGGTAGCAATCAGCCCCAGCATTTT
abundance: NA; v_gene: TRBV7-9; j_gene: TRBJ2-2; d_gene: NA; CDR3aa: CASSHSLYRAGTGELFF; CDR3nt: TGTGCCAGCAGCCATTCCTTATACAGGGCTGGGACCGGGGAGCTGTTTTTT
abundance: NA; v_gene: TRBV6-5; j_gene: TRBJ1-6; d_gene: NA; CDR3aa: CASSSGLMGSPLHF; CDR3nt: TGTGCCAGCAGTTCAGGGCTAATGGGGTCACCCCTCCACTTT
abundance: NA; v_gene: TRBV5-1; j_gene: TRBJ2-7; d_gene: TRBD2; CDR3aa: CASSLGTSSSYEQYF; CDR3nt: TGCGCCAGCAGCTTGGGGACTAGCAGCTCCTACGAGCAGTACTTC
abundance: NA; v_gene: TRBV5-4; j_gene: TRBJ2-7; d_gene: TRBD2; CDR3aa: CASSLAGGTYEQYF; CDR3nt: TGTGCCAGCAGCTTAGCGGGAGGCACCTACGAGCAGTACTTC
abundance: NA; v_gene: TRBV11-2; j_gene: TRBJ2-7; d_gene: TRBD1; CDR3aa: CASSLVGQGASPYEQYF; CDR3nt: TGTGCCAGCAGCTTAGTAGGGCAGGGGGCCTCCCCTTACGAGCAGTACTTC
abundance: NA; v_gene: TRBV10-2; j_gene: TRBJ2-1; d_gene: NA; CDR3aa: CASSEMRITYNEQFF; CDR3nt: TGCGCCAGCAGTGAGATGCGTATAACCTACAATGAGCAGTTCTTC
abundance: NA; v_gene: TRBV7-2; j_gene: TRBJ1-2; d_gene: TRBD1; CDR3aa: CATTSGTGAYGYTF; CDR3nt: TGTGCCACCACTTCCGGGACAGGGGCCTATGGCTACACCTTC
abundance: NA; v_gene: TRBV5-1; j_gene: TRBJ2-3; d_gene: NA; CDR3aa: CASSLTGVLSTQYF; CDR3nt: TGCGCCAGCAGCTTAACGGGAGTCCTTTCTACGCAGTATTTT
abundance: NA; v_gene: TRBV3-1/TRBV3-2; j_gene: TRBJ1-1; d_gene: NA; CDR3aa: CASSQAGTQAFF; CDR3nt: TGTGCCAGCAGCCAAGCCGGGACTCAAGCTTTCTTT
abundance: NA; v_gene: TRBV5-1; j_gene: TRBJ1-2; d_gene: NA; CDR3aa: CASSLAVGTNYGYTF; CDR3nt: TGCGCCAGCAGCTTGGCCGTCGGGACTAACTATGGCTACACCTTC
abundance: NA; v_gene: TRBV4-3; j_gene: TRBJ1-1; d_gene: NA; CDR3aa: CASSQDLSNTEAFF; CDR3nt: TGCGCCAGCAGCCAAGATCTGTCGAACACTGAAGCTTTCTTT
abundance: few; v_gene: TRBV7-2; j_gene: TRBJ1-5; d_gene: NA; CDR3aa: CASSEGGNQPQHF; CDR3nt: TGTGCCAGCAGCGAAGGAGGGAATCAGCCCCAGCATTTT
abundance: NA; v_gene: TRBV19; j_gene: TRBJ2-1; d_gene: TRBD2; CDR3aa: CASRTSGIHEQFF; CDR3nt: TGTGCCAGTCGGACTAGCGGGATCCATGAGCAGTTCTTC
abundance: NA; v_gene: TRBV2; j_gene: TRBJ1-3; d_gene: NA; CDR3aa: CASTSSGNTIYF; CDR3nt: TGTGCCAGCACGAGCTCTGGAAACACCATATATTTT
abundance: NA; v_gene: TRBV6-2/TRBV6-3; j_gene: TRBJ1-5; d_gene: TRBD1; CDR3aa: CASSGQAGQPQHF; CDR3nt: TGTGCCAGCAGTGGACAGGCCGGTCAGCCCCAGCATTTT
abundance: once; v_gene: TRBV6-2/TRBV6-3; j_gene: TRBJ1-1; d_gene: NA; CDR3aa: CASSLAAGRTEAFF; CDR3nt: TGTGCCAGCAGCCTCGCAGCGGGGAGAACTGAAGCTTTCTTT
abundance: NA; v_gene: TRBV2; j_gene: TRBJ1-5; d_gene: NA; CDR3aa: CASSPDRSPPQHF; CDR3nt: TGTGCCAGCAGCCCAGACAGGTCGCCGCCCCAGCATTTT
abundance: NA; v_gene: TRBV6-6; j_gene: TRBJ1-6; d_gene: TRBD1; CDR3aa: CASSLRKPGQLFPLPLHF; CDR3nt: TGTGCCAGCAGTCTCCGAAAACCGGGACAGCTTTTCCCTCTGCCCCTCCACTTT
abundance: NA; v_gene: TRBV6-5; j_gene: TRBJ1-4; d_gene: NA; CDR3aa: CASRSEVLEKLFF; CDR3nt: TGTGCCAGCCGGAGCGAGGTTCTTGAAAAACTGTTTTTT
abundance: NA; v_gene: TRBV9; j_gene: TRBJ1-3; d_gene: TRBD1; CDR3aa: CASSVGTGLSGNTIYF; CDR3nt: TGTGCCAGCAGCGTTGGGACAGGGCTCTCTGGAAACACCATATATTTT
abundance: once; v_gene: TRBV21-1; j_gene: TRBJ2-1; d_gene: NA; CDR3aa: CASSKALGGRAGHNEQFF; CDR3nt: TGTGCCAGCAGCAAAGCGCTTGGCGGGAGGGCCGGCCACAATGAGCAGTTCTTC
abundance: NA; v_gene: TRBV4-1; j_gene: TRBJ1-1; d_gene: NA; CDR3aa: CASSLEANTEAFF; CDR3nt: TGCGCCAGCAGCCTGGAGGCGAACACTGAAGCTTTCTTT
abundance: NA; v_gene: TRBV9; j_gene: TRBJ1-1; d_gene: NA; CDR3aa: CASSPQTGNTEAFF; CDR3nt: TGTGCCAGCAGCCCCCAGACAGGGAACACTGAAGCTTTCTTT
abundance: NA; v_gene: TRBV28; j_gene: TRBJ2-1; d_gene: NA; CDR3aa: CASSLFRSSNEQFF; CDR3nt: TGTGCCAGCAGTTTATTTCGGTCTAGCAATGAGCAGTTCTTC
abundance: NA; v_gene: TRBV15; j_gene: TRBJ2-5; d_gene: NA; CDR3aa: CATSRDRGGKTQYF; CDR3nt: TGTGCCACCAGCAGAGACAGGGGAGGGAAGACCCAGTACTTC